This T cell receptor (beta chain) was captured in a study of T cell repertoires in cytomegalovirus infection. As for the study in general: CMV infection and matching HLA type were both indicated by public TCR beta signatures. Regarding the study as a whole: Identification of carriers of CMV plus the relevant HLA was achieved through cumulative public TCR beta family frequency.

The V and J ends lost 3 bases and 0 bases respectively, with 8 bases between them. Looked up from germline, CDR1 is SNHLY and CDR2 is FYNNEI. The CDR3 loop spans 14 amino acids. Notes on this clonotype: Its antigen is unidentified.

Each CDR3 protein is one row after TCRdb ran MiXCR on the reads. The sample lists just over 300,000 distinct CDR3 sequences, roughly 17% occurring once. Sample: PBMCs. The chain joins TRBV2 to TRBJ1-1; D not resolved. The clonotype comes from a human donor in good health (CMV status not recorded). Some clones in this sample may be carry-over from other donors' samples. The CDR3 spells CASSDRTMNTEAFF. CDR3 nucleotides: TGTGCCAGCAGTGACAGGACCATGAACACTGAAGCTTTCTTT.